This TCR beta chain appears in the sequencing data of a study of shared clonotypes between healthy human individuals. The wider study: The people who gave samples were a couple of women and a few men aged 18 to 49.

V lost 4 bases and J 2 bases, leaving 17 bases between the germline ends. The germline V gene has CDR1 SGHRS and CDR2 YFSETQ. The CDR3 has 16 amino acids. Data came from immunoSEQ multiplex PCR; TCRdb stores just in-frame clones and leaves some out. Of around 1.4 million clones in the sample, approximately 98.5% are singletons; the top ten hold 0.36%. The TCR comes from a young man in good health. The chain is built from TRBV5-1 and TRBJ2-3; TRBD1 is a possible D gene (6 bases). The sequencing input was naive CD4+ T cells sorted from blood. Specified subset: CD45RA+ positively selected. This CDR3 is CASSLNRDTLTDTQYF. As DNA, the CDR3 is TGCGCCAGCAGCCTAAACCGGGACACTCTCACAGATACGCAGTATTTT.